This T cell receptor beta chain was identified during a study of neoadjuvant anti-PD-1 for oral cavity cancer. This CDR3 has 13 residues. Deletions cut 5 bases from V and 1 base from J, with 11 bases between. CDR1 SQVTM and CDR2 ANQGSEA come from the germline V gene. Sequencing was performed with immunoSEQ multiplex PCR; in TCRdb, only in-frame clones are kept and a portion is missing. Seen here are about 12,000 clones, 64% observed once, and the top ten hold 6.8%. The receptor was isolated from a person aged 35-79 years with oral cavity squamous cell carcinoma. The donor label of this sample is uncertain. This chain joins TRBV29-1 and TRBJ1-1; D not certain. The source material was tumor tissue, sampled before nivolumab (anti-PD-1) treatment. CDR3 coding DNA: TGCAGCGTTCGGGCAAATTCGAACACTGAAGCTTTCTTT. It codes for CSVRANSNTEAFF.